A selection of T cell receptor beta chains follows, all from one sample in a study of cytomegalovirus exposure and HLA in healthy donors. Some clones are missing from TCRdb's copy, which holds only in-frame ones; the method was immunoSEQ multiplex PCR. The table shows some 180,000 clones, with approximately 80% occurring only once. Material for sequencing was PBMCs. Receptors originate from a man aged 18 to 29 in good health and CMV-seronegative. Both conserved end residues are part of each CDR3. A D gene is named only where the DNA matches it firmly.

CDR3 length: 15
V gene: TRBV9
J gene: TRBJ1-4
D gene: NA
CDR3 protein: CASSVGGGTNEKLFF

CDR3 length: 17
V gene: TRBV2
J gene: TRBJ1-5
D gene: TRBD1
CDR3 protein: CASSEARGVTSNQPQHF

CDR3 length: 15
V gene: TRBV25-1
J gene: TRBJ1-4
D gene: NA
CDR3 protein: CASSEDGRRYEKLFF

CDR3 length: 16
V gene: TRBV5-1
J gene: TRBJ2-7
D gene: TRBD1
CDR3 protein: CASSFSTGFRAYEQYF

CDR3 length: 13
V gene: TRBV11-2
J gene: TRBJ2-5
D gene: NA
CDR3 protein: CASRGSGQETQYF

CDR3 length: 14
V gene: TRBV7-3
J gene: TRBJ2-3
D gene: TRBD2
CDR3 protein: CASSASGGTDTQYF

CDR3 length: 13
V gene: TRBV10-3
J gene: TRBJ1-2
D gene: NA
CDR3 protein: CASTGTSNYGYTF

CDR3 length: 13
V gene: TRBV10-3
J gene: TRBJ2-5
D gene: NA
CDR3 protein: CAISVNNQETQYF

CDR3 length: 14
V gene: TRBV9
J gene: TRBJ2-7
D gene: TRBD2
CDR3 protein: CASSPGLANYEQYF

CDR3 length: 16
V gene: TRBV19
J gene: TRBJ2-4
D gene: TRBD2
CDR3 protein: CASSMNSGGVGNIQYF

CDR3 length: 12
V gene: TRBV2
J gene: TRBJ1-6
D gene: NA
CDR3 protein: CASSQGSPTLHF

CDR3 length: 14
V gene: TRBV5-1
J gene: TRBJ2-2
D gene: TRBD2
CDR3 protein: CASSGTTGAGELFF

CDR3 length: 14
V gene: TRBV29-1
J gene: TRBJ1-1
D gene: NA
CDR3 protein: CSVGLKAGPTEAFF

CDR3 length: 14
V gene: TRBV30
J gene: NA
D gene: TRBD2
CDR3 protein: CAWGASGSVYEQYF

CDR3 length: 14
V gene: TRBV19
J gene: TRBJ2-2
D gene: NA
CDR3 protein: CASSTRQYTGELFF

CDR3 length: 14
V gene: TRBV7-6
J gene: TRBJ2-1
D gene: TRBD1
CDR3 protein: CASSRWGQGTEQFF